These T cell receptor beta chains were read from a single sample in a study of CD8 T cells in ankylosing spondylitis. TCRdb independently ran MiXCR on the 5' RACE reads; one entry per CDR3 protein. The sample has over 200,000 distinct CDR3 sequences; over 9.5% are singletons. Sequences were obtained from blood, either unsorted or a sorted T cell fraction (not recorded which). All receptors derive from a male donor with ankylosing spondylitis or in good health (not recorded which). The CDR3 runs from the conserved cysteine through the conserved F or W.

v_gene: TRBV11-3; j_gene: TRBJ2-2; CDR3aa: CASSLDGVNTGELFF
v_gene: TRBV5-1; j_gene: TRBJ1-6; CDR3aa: CASSLDDGLTSPLHF
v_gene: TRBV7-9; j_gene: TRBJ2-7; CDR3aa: CASSQAGGQRDEQYF
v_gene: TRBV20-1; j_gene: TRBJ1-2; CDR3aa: CSAREDRDNYGYTF
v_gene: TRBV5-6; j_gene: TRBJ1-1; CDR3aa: CASSFQGDLLNTEAFF
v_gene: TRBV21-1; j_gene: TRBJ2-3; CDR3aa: CASSKDLAGDADTQYF
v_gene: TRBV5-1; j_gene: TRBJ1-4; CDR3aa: CASSLARGEKLFF
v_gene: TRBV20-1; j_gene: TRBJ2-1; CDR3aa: CSAKPPADVSSYNEQFF
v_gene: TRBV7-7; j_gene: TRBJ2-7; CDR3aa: CASSPTLSSYEQYF
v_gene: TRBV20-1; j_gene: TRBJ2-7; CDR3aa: CSARAGTGGIYEQYF
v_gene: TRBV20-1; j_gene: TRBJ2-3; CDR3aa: CSAGPTSDTQYF
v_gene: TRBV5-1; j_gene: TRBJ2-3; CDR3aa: CASSGTTSTDTQYF
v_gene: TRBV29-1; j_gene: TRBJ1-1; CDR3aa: CSAVWISEAFF
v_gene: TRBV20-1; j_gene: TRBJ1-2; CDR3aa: CSASGRDGGYTF
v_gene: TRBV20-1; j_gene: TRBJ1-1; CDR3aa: CSATQEPEAFF
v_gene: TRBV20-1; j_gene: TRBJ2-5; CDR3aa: CSASTSGGVRETQYF
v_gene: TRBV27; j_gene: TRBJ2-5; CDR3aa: CASSLSSYQETQYF
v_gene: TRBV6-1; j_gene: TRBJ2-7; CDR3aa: CASGTGTYEQYF
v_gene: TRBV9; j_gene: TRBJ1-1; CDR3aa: CASSVDERQNTEAFF
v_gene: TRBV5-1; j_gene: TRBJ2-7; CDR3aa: CASSLAQGLAEQYF
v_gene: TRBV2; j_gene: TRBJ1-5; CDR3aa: CASREGQGHSNQPQHF
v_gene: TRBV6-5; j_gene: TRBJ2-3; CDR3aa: CASSYLRVKFETDTQYF
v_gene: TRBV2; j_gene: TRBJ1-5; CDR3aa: CASRVRGGETQHF
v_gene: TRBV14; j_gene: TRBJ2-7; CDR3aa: CASSPTRGTYEQYF
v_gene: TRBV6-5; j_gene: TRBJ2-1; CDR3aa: CASRLLAAGDEQFF
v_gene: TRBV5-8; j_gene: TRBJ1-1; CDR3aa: CASSLAGNTYTEAFF